The 25 T cell receptor beta chains given below trace back to one sample, sequenced in a study of post-analysis software for immune sequencing data. Prepared libraries of TCR beta cDNA carried unique molecular identifiers. MiXCR, run by TCRdb on the PCR reads, gives a single entry per CDR3 protein. Among 650,000 to 900,000 distinct CDR3 sequences listed, around 42% were seen once. Findings and limits, study-wide: Patients carried a few TRBV segments more frequently than controls did, and TRBV5-6, TRBV5-1 and TRBV20-1 were among them.

The antigens these receptors bind are not known. Input material: blood. The receptors here all came from a girl between 5 and 17 years old with multiple sclerosis.

V and J are TRBV4-3 and TRBJ2-1, with 8 bases lining up with TRBD2. V lost 1 base and J lost 1; bases outside the gene matches: 6. This CDR3 comprises 17 residues. The germline CDR1 and CDR2 sequences are LGHNA and YSLEER. The CDR3 sequence: CASSQAGTSGSYNEQFF. CDR3 bases: TGCGCCAGCAGCCAAGCCGGGACTAGTGGTTCCTACAATGAGCAGTTCTTC.

To note about this clonotype: Mismatch with germline at one junction end may stem from a read error. The V and J genes are TRBV15 and TRBJ2-1, with D possibly matching TRBD2 (6 bases). Germline V gene lookup returns CDR1 LNHNV and CDR2 YYDKDF (reference sequence). This CDR3 is built from 16 residues. CDR3 loop: CVTSSREGGNRNEQFF. Written as DNA, the CDR3 is TGTGTCACCAGTTCTCGCGAAGGCGGGAACAGAAATGAGCAGTTCTTC.

A word on this clonotype: The junction and the germline gene differ at one end; a read error may be behind it. The chain joins TRBV20-1 to TRBJ2-1; D possibly matches TRBD1 or TRBD2 (6 bases each). CDR1 and CDR2 (germline): DFQATT, SNEGSKA (reference sequence). The CDR3 has 14 residues. CDR3 DNA: TGCAGTGCTAGGGGGATAGACGGGGGCAATGAGCCGTTCTTC. This gives the protein CSARGIDGGNEPFF.

This clonotype showed up just a few times. This chain connects TRBV5-1 to TRBJ2-7; 10 bases line up with TRBD2. The CDR3 length is 15 residues. Germline trimming cut 5 bases from V and 4 bases from J; bases unmatched to any gene: 9. The germline CDR1 and CDR2 sequences are SGHRS and YFSETQ. CDR3 DNA: TGCGCCAGCAGTCCCCTAGCGGGAGTAAGATACGAGCAGTACTTC. Residues: CASSPLAGVRYEQYF.

The chain carries TRBV6-2 or TRBV6-3 and TRBJ1-2; D might be TRBD1 (5 bases). The V gene's germline CDR1 is MNHEY and CDR2 SVGEGT. This CDR3 region has 14 residues. V lost 8 bases and J 4 bases, leaving 17 bases between the germline ends. The chain's CDR3 is CASRQEGSGYGYTF. CDR3 coding DNA: TGTGCCAGCCGCCAGGAGGGGAGCGGCTATGGCTACACCTTC.

This chain uses TRBV7-2 with TRBJ1-4, with TRBD1 as a possible D gene (5 bases). Trimming took off 4 bases at V and 5 bases at J, with 20 bases between the two ends. There are 17 residues in the CDR3. CDR1 and CDR2 from the germline V gene are SGHTA and FQGNSA. The CDR3 nucleotides read TGTGCCAGCAGCTCCGCCCCAAGCGGGGGATTAAATGAAAAACTGTTTTTT. The encoded protein is CASSSAPSGGLNEKLFF. Looking up the rest from reference TRBV7-2 and TRBJ1-4 gives the full variable domain: GAGVSQSPSNKVTEKGKDVELRCDPISGHTALYWYRQSLGQGLEFLIYFQGNSAPDKSGLPSDRFSAERTGGSVSTLTIQRTQQEDSAVYLCASSSAPSGGLNEKLFFGSGTQLSVL.

The chain has TRBV7-2 and TRBJ1-4; TRBD1 matches 9 bases. The CDR3 has 15 amino acids. From germline, CDR1 is SGHTA and CDR2 FQGNSA. The J segment lost 8 bases and the V segment lost 5 bases, leaving 9 bases of the junction unmatched. This chain's CDR3 is CASSPGGQGWEKLFF. In DNA form, the CDR3 reads TGTGCCAGCAGCCCGGGGGGACAGGGCTGGGAAAAACTGTTTTTT. The complete variable domain, with remaining parts taken from reference TRBV7-2 and TRBJ1-4, reads GAGVSQSPSNKVTEKGKDVELRCDPISGHTALYWYRQSLGQGLEFLIYFQGNSAPDKSGLPSDRFSAERTGGSVSTLTIQRTQQEDSAVYLCASSPGGQGWEKLFFGSGTQLSVL.

This chain connects TRBV7-9 to TRBJ1-4; 7 nucleotides agree with TRBD1. Unmatched junction bases numbered 7, after V lost 5 bases and J lost 4 bases. Germline CDR1 is SEHNR and CDR2 is FQNEAQ (reference sequence). CDR3 length: 15 residues. In DNA, the CDR3 is TGTGCCAGCAGCCGACCGGGACAGATTAATGAAAAACTGTTTTTT. Its translation: CASSRPGQINEKLFF.

This clonotype was counted between two and nine times. This rearrangement joins TRBV7-2 to TRBJ2-7; 9 positions agree with TRBD2. The CDR3 consists of 18 residues. CDR1 and CDR2 from the germline V gene are SGHTA and FQGNSA. Trimming at V came to 1 base and at J to 0 bases, leaving 10 bases not matched to a gene. CDR3 nucleotide sequence: TGTGCCAGCAGCTTAGGTTGGGCTAGCGGGAAGAGCTCCTACGAGCAGTACTTC. It is translated as CASSLGWASGKSSYEQYF. The full variable domain, its missing parts supplied by reference TRBV7-2 and TRBJ2-7, is GAGVSQSPSNKVTEKGKDVELRCDPISGHTALYWYRQSLGQGLEFLIYFQGNSAPDKSGLPSDRFSAERTGGSVSTLTIQRTQQEDSAVYLCASSLGWASGKSSYEQYFGPGTRLTVT.

The chain carries TRBV29-1 and TRBJ2-5, with D unclear. Germline values: CDR1 SQVTM, CDR2 ANQGSEA. The V and J ends lost 4 bases and 1 base respectively, with 10 bases between them. The CDR3 is 13 residues long. The CDR3 DNA is TGCAGCGTTGCCGTGGCGGCCCAAGAGACCCAGTACTTC. Its protein product is CSVAVAAQETQYF. Using reference TRBV29-1 and TRBJ2-5 for the parts outside the CDR3, the full variable domain is SAVISQKPSRDICQRGTSLTIQCQVDSQVTMMFWYRQQPGQSLTLIATANQGSEATYESGFVIDKFPISRPNLTFSTLTVSNMSPEDSSIYLCSVAVAAQETQYFGPGTRLLVL.

This clonotype was seen more than once but under ten times. The V call is TRBV20-1, the J call TRBJ2-1; D remains ambiguous. V lost 2 bases and J 1 base, leaving 6 bases between the germline ends. Germline CDR1 and CDR2: DFQATT and SNEGSKA (reference sequence). The CDR3 totals 13 residues. The CDR3 is CSARPASYNEQFF. The CDR3 DNA reads as TGCAGTGCTAGACCAGCTTCCTACAATGAGCAGTTCTTC.

This chain connects TRBV12-3 or TRBV12-4 to TRBJ2-5; 7 nucleotides match TRBD2. This CDR3 spans 16 amino acids. V gave up 4 bases and J gave up 5 bases; unmatched junction bases: 13. The CDR3 nucleotides read TGTGCCAGCAGTTCCCACTCGTGGGAGGGCCGTGAGACCCAGTACTTC. It yields the protein CASSSHSWEGRETQYF.

This clonotype has only a few counts. The genes are TRBV20-1 and TRBJ2-3, with D maybe TRBD2 (5 bases). This CDR3 is 15 amino acids long. CDR1 and CDR2 from the germline V gene are DFQATT and SNEGSKA (reference sequence). The ends were cut back, 0 bases at V and 2 bases at J, with 12 bases in the middle. CDR3 amino acids: CSARELGFYTDTQYF. As DNA, the CDR3 is TGCAGTGCTAGAGAACTAGGATTTTACACAGATACGCAGTATTTT.

V usage is TRBV24-1 and J usage is TRBJ2-5; D is uncertain. From germline, CDR1 is KGHDR and CDR2 SFDVKD. Trimming cost V 6 bases and J 5 bases, with 15 bases left between them. The length of the CDR3 is 14 residues. The CDR3 is CATSRPDDQETQYF. DNA of the CDR3: TGTGCCACCAGTCGACCTGACGATCAGGAGACCCAGTACTTC.

In the case of this clonotype: A much more abundant neighbour one base away suggests this may be a read error. V gene TRBV6-2 or TRBV6-3 combines with J gene TRBJ2-3; D ambiguous. The length of the CDR3 is 12 residues. Germline assignment: CDR1 MNHEY and CDR2 SVGEGT. The CDR3 here is CASKRNTDAQYF. The DNA for the CDR3 is TGTGCCAGCAAGCGCAACACAGATGCGCAGTATTTT.

V usage is TRBV15 and J usage is TRBJ2-1; the D gene is possibly TRBD1 (5 bases). Trimming removed 5 bases at V and 1 base at J, with 18 bases between. The CDR3 is made up of 17 amino acids. Germline-derived CDR1 and CDR2 are LNHNV and YYDKDF (reference sequence). CDR3 in DNA: TGTGCCACCAGCCCTCGGGCAGGGCAGATTTCCTACAATGAGCAGTTCTTC. Translation gives CATSPRAGQISYNEQFF.

J is TRBJ2-7 and V is TRBV28; 11 bases are shared with TRBD1. The germline gives CDR1 MDHEN, CDR2 SYDVKM. V lost 4 bases to trimming and J lost 2 bases; unmatched junction nucleotides: 13. The CDR3 sequence is 18 residues long. The chain's CDR3 is CASSSLRPGQGAPYEQYF. The CDR3 region has the DNA TGTGCCAGCAGTTCCCTACGCCCTGGACAGGGGGCCCCCTACGAGCAGTACTTC.

CDR3 DNA: TGCGCCAGCAGCCATGCCGCTGCCCCGGGACAGAACTACGAGCAGTACTTC. Translation gives CASSHAAAPGQNYEQYF. The chain links TRBV4-1 to TRBJ2-1, with 7 bases that match TRBD1. The J call is doubtful: the DNA matches TRBJ2-7 better. Germline V gene lookup returns CDR1 MGHRA and CDR2 YSYEKL. This CDR3 has 17 residues.

The chain uses TRBV28 and TRBJ2-1; 7 bases map to TRBD1. Losses at the gene ends were 1 base for V and 3 bases for J; bases not matched to a gene: 15. The CDR3 covers 19 residues. CDR1 and CDR2 from the germline V gene are MDHEN and SYDVKM. CDR3 in amino acids: CASSLFSQQTGAGYNEQFF. In nucleotides, the CDR3 is TGTGCCAGCAGTTTATTCTCCCAGCAAACAGGGGCCGGCTACAATGAGCAGTTCTTC. Combining the CDR3 with reference TRBV28 and TRBJ2-1 gives the whole variable domain DVKVTQSSRYLVKRTGEKVFLECVQDMDHENMFWYRQDPGLGLRLIYFSYDVKMKEKGDIPEGYSVSREKKERFSLILESASTNQTSMYLCASSLFSQQTGAGYNEQFFGPGTRLTVL.

On this clonotype: One junction end disagrees with the germline gene, perhaps due to a read error. This chain links TRBV2 with TRBJ2-7, with TRBD2 matching over 11 bases. The CDR3 consists of 15 residues. Per the germline V gene, CDR1 is SNHLY and CDR2 is FYNNEI. For the CDR3, the DNA is TGCGCCAGCAGTGGGACTAGCGGAGCCTCTAATGAGCAGTACTTC. It codes for CASSGTSGASNEQYF.

The chain carries TRBV15 and TRBJ2-7; TRBD1 matches 7 bases. The better agreement between TRBJ2-5 and the DNA end casts doubt on the J call. The germline V gene has CDR1 LNHNV and CDR2 YYDKDF (reference sequence). There are 15 residues in the CDR3. In nucleotides, the CDR3 is TGTGCCACCAGCAGAGATCAGGGGGTTCAAGAGACCCAGTACTTC. Its translation: CATSRDQGVQETQYF.

With respect to this clonotype: The junction does not match germline at one end; this may be a read error. This rearrangement joins TRBV24-1 to TRBJ2-4; 9 bases align to TRBD1. The CDR3 covers 17 residues. Germline lookup yields CDR1 KGHDR and CDR2 SFDVKD. The CDR3 spells CATSDYGTGSAKNIRYF. CDR3 sequence (DNA): TGTGCCACCAGTGATTACGGGACAGGGTCGGCCAAAAACATTCGGTACTTC.

The chain couples TRBV20-1 to TRBJ1-2; D is unclear. The CDR3 loop spans 13 amino acids. Trimming left V 3 bases short and J 4 bases short, with 12 bases between. Looked up from germline, CDR1 is DFQATT and CDR2 is SNEGSKA (reference sequence). In DNA, the CDR3 is TGCAGTGCTAGGGAGCAACCGGGCTATGGCTACACCTTC. Protein: CSAREQPGYGYTF.

This clonotype was observed a few times. The chain employs TRBV12-3 or TRBV12-4 and TRBJ1-2; 11 bases align to TRBD1. With 3 bases clipped from V and 8 bases from J, the junction kept 23 bases outside the gene matches. The CDR3 covers 20 residues. The CDR3 loop is CASSFSSLNRDRGTSRGYTF. The CDR3 DNA is TGTGCCAGCAGTTTTTCTTCGCTGAATCGGGACAGGGGGACATCGCGGGGCTACACCTTC.

The chain carries TRBV5-1 and TRBJ2-1; 9 bases are shared with TRBD2. The CDR3 runs 14 residues. CDR1 and CDR2 (germline): SGHRS, YFSETQ. Trimming at V came to 2 bases and at J to 7 bases, leaving 4 bases not matched to a gene. CDR3 region: CASSFGRGGNEQFF. The DNA for the CDR3 is TGCGCCAGCAGCTTCGGGCGGGGGGGTAATGAGCAGTTCTTC.